Presented here are 7 T cell receptor beta chains from one specimen sequenced in a study of breast tumors, draining lymph nodes, adjacent tissues. The lymph nodes were axillary draining lymph nodes from breast cancer patients. TCRdb used MiXCR to reprocess the multiplex PCR reads, holding one entry per CDR3 protein. The sample lists some 170,000 distinct CDR3 sequences; 33% were seen once. Sequences were obtained from axillary lymph node tissue. The receptors shown here come from a female donor with breast cancer. Some clones in this sample may be carry-over from other donors' samples.

CDR3 amino acids: CASSPRQGDHGYTF. In DNA form, the CDR3 reads TGTGCCAGCAGCCCCCGACAGGGGGACCATGGCTACACCTTC. This sequence joins TRBV7-9 and TRBJ1-2; 9 nucleotides align to TRBD1. The CDR3 sequence is 14 residues long. V dropped 5 bases and J dropped 6; count of bases not matched to a gene: 7. CDR1 and CDR2 from the germline V gene are SEHNR and FQNEAQ (reference sequence).

This clonotype was detected many times. The chain is built from TRBV18 and TRBJ2-3; 7 positions match TRBD2. The germline CDR1 and CDR2 sequences are KGHSH and LQKENI. J was trimmed by 4 bases and V by 3 bases; bases with no gene match: 4. The CDR3 is 14 residues long. CDR3 sequence: CASSPLGRADTQYF. The CDR3 region has the DNA TGTGCCAGCTCACCCCTGGGGAGGGCAGATACGCAGTATTTT. Based on the CDR3 plus reference TRBV18 and TRBJ2-3, the full variable domain is NAGVMQNPRHLVRRRGQEARLRCSPMKGHSHVYWYRQLPEEGLKFMVYLQKENIIDESGMPKERFSAEFPKEGPSILRIQQVVRGDSAAYFCASSPLGRADTQYFGPGTRLTVL.

This rearrangement joins TRBV20-1 to TRBJ1-2, with D perhaps TRBD1 (6 bases). Germline V gives CDR1 DFQATT, CDR2 SNEGSKA (reference sequence). With 1 base removed from V and 2 bases from J, the gap between germline ends came to 8 bases. The CDR3 covers 13 residues. Written as DNA, the CDR3 is TGCAGTGCTAGAGCTCAGGGGAACTATGGCTACACCTTC. Its protein is CSARAQGNYGYTF.

For this clonotype: Compared with germline, one end of the junction differs, possibly owing to a read error. The chain has TRBV5-1 and TRBJ2-1; 7 nucleotides align to TRBD2. Germline V gene lookup returns CDR1 SGHRS and CDR2 YFSETQ. The length of the CDR3 is 14 residues. CDR3 residues: CASSLGWGGNERFF. Here the CDR3 DNA reads TGCGCCAGCAGCTTAGGGTGGGGAGGGAATGAGCGGTTCTTC.

This clonotype was seen many times. The CDR3, as DNA: TGTGCCAGCAGCTTGGTCGGGGGCAGGGGAGGCGAGCAGTACTTC. This sequence encodes CASSLVGGRGGEQYF. The V gene is TRBV5-5, the J gene TRBJ2-7; D possibly matches TRBD1 or TRBD2 (6 bases each). Between the trimmed V and J ends, which lost 0 bases and 6 bases, there was a span of 16 bases. This CDR3 has 15 amino acids. Germline V lookup: CDR1 SGHKS, CDR2 YYEKEE (reference sequence).

In regard to this clonotype: A much larger clone lies one base from this, so it may be a read error. CDR3: CASSPSGKSYNGQFF. The CDR3 DNA reads as TGTGCCAGCAGCCCTAGCGGGAAGTCCTACAATGGGCAGTTCTTC. This chain connects TRBV6-2 or TRBV6-3 to TRBJ2-1; TRBD2 agrees at 9 bases. CDR3 length: 15 residues. Germline CDR1 reads MNHEY; CDR2 reads SVGEGT.

This clonotype has more than one count but fewer than ten. This may be a read error, as it is one base from a much larger clone. The chain has TRBV6-1 and TRBJ2-7; TRBD1 or TRBD2 may be the D gene (5 bases each). This CDR3 spans 13 amino acids. Germline CDR1 reads MNHNS; CDR2 reads SASEGT. Here the CDR3 reads CPSSGVGGGEQYF. The CDR3 nucleotides read TGTCCCAGCAGTGGCGTCGGTGGGGGCGAGCAGTACTTC.